The rows below give T cell receptor beta chains drawn from one sample of a study of post-analysis software for immune sequencing data. TCRdb reanalysed the PCR reads using MiXCR and keeps one entry per CDR3 protein. This repertoire shows fewer than 850,000 distinct CDR3 sequences, less than 35% found once; its top ten account for around 0.55%. Specimen: blood. All receptors derive from a girl aged 5-17 years with multiple sclerosis. CDR3s include the opening cysteine and the closing phenylalanine or tryptophan. D genes are given only for firm matches. Clone sizes are given selectively: once, few, many, or a class where the clone is expanded.

>TRBV29-1|few|TRBD1|TRBJ1-1
TGCAGCGTTGATGGGCGACACAGGGGGGTCACTGAAGCTTTCTTT
CSVDGRHRGVTEAFF
>TRBV27|.|.|TRBJ1-1
TGTGCCAGCACCACCCGGCATCCGAACACTGAAGCTTTCTTT
CASTTRHPNTEAFF
>TRBV29-1|.|.|TRBJ1-4
TGCAGCGTTGTGTACCCTCATGAAAAACTGTTTTTT
CSVVYPHEKLFF
>TRBV4-3|.|.|TRBJ1-4
TGCGCCAGTAGCCAAGATAGGGGGTTTGGGGCTCGGGCTCTTCTGTTTTTT
CASSQDRGFGARALLFF
>TRBV2|few|.|TRBJ2-5
TGTGCCAGCGGATTCGGGAGCCTGCGCCAAGAGACCCAGTACTTC
CASGFGSLRQETQYF
>TRBV11-2|.|.|TRBJ2-7
TGTGCCAGCAGCTTAAGTTGGCTAGCGTCCCCCTACGAGCAGTACTTC
CASSLSWLASPYEQYF
>TRBV2|.|.|TRBJ2-1
TGTGCCAACCCATCACCAACTCTGGAAGGCAATGAGCAGTTCTTC
CANPSPTLEGNEQFF
>TRBV10-3|few|.|TRBJ1-1
TGTGCCATCAGACGGGACGGCCAATACCAGGCTTTCTTT
CAIRRDGQYQAFF
>TRBV7-6|few|TRBD2|TRBJ2-3
TGTGCCAGCAGCACGTTGACTAGCCAGGCCCAAACGCAGTATTTT
CASSTLTSQAQTQYF
>TRBV29-1|.|TRBD2|TRBJ2-1
TGCAGCGTTCCCTGGGGAGACGGGGGGAGTCCGCAGTTCTTC
CSVPWGDGGSPQFF
>TRBV10-3|many|TRBD2|TRBJ2-1
TGTGCCATCAGTTACTCCGGGACTAGCGGGGTATACAATGAGCAGTTCTTC
CAISYSGTSGVYNEQFF
>TRBV20-1|few|TRBD2|TRBJ2-3
TGCAGTGCTAGAGCCGGGACCGAGACTAGCGGGAGGGAGGGGCAGTATTTT
CSARAGTETSGREGQYF
>TRBV5-1|.|.|TRBJ2-7
TGCGCCAGCAGCCAAGGAGCAGACTTAGGATACGAGCAGTACTTC
CASSQGADLGYEQYF
>TRBV6-5|.|.|TRBJ1-2
TGTGCCAGCAGGAAGACGGGTGGGGTCTATGGCTACACCTTC
CASRKTGGVYGYTF
>TRBV7-2|few|.|TRBJ2-5
TGTGCCAGCAGCCCCTCCGGGCTCCTCCAGACCCAGTACTTC
CASSPSGLLQTQYF
>TRBV11-2|once|.|TRBJ2-1
TGTGCCAGCAGCCTCGGACCCGGGTACAATGAGCAGTTCTTC
CASSLGPGYNEQFF
>TRBV15|few|TRBD1|TRBJ2-3
TGTGCCACCAGCACGCGCACAGGGGCCATCACAGATACGCAGTATTTT
CATSTRTGAITDTQYF
>TRBV20-1|.|.|TRBJ2-5
TGCAGTGCTAGAGTGACAGGAAGGGTGGAGACCCAGTACTTC
CSARVTGRVETQYF
>TRBV7-2|.|TRBD1|TRBJ1-4
TGTGCCAGCAGCGGCAGGACAGGGACTAATGAAAAACTGTTTTTT
CASSGRTGTNEKLFF
>TRBV29-1|.|.|TRBJ1-1
TGCAGCGGTAAAAACACTGAAGCTTTCTTT
CSGKNTEAFF
>TRBV29-1|many|TRBD1|TRBJ2-1
TGCAGCGTTGACAGGACAGGGAGTGAGCAGTTCTTC
CSVDRTGSEQFF
>TRBV20-1|.|TRBD1|TRBJ1-2
TGCAGTGCGCCAGGGGGGGGTAGCGGCTACACCTTC
CSAPGGGSGYTF
>TRBV4-3|.|TRBD2|TRBJ2-1
TGCGCCAGCAGCCAAGGCGGGAGGCGGTACAATGAGCAGTTCTTC
CASSQGGRRYNEQFF
>TRBV7-8|many|TRBD2|TRBJ2-1
TGTGCCAGCAGCTCAGGGACTAGAGGGCTCGGTGGTGAGCAGTTCTTC
CASSSGTRGLGGEQFF
>TRBV6-4|.|.|TRBJ1-5
TGTGCCAGCAGTCCGGGCCCACCTCAGCCCCAGCATTTT
CASSPGPPQPQHF
>TRBV2|.|.|TRBJ2-1
TGTGCCAGCAAAGTTCAGGGGCCCTCTTACAATGAGCAGTTCTTC
CASKVQGPSYNEQFF
>TRBV6-1|few|.|TRBJ2-4
TGTGCCAGCAGTGGCAGAAACATTCAGTACTTC
CASSGRNIQYF
>TRBV4-2|few|TRBD2|TRBJ2-1
TGTGCCAGCAGCCAAGGAAGCGGGGTTAACAATGAGCAGTTCTTC
CASSQGSGVNNEQFF
>TRBV5-5|.|TRBD1|TRBJ2-7
TGTGCCAGCAGACCGACAGGGGCGCCTTTATCCTACGAGCAGTACTTC
CASRPTGAPLSYEQYF
>TRBV20-1|few|.|TRBJ1-5
TGCAGTGCTAGATCCGGGACGGGGCTAAATAATCAGCCCCAGCATTTT
CSARSGTGLNNQPQHF
>TRBV7-2|few|TRBD1|TRBJ1-1
TGTGCCAGCAGCCCTAGACAGGGGAGTGGAACTGAAGCTTTCTTT
CASSPRQGSGTEAFF
>TRBV20-1|.|TRBD2|TRBJ2-1
TGCATCGCTAGCGGCCGGTTCTTC
CIASGRFF
>TRBV2|once|TRBD1|TRBJ1-5
TGTGCCAGCAGGTACAGGGGGCTTGGTCAGCCCCAGCATTTT
CASRYRGLGQPQHF
>TRBV6-5|few|TRBD2|TRBJ2-3
TGTGCCAGCAGTTACTTTCCCTTCCTAGCGGGGGATCGCACAGATACGCAGTATTTT
CASSYFPFLAGDRTDTQYF
>TRBV10-3|few|.|TRBJ2-3
TGTGCCATCAGCCCCGACAGGCACACAGATACGCAGTATTTT
CAISPDRHTDTQYF
>TRBV6-1|once|.|TRBJ1-1
TGTGCCAGCAGTGCCCACAGGGACGCAAACACTGAAGCTTTCTTT
CASSAHRDANTEAFF
>TRBV6-1|.|TRBD2|TRBJ2-5
TGTGCCAGCACGGGACTAGCGGGATTCGGCCCTGAGCAGTACTTC
CASTGLAGFGPEQYF
>TRBV28|few|TRBD1|TRBJ2-2
TGTGCCAGCAGTCCGTACAGGGGGCGCGACAACGGGGAGCTGTTTTTT
CASSPYRGRDNGELFF
>TRBV12-3/TRBV12-4|few|.|TRBJ1-1
TGTGCCAGCAGTTTACGGCTGGGGACGGACACTGAAGCTTTCTTT
CASSLRLGTDTEAFF
>TRBV21-1|few|.|TRBJ1-4
TGTGCCAGCAGGATAACTCCCCCGGGACAGGGGACCCCCTTGGAAGAAAAACTGTTTTTT
CASRITPPGQGTPLEEKLFF
>TRBV4-1|.|TRBD1|TRBJ1-1
TGCGCCAGCAGCCAACCCATGACAGGGGGTATGACTGAAGCTTTCTTT
CASSQPMTGGMTEAFF
>TRBV6-1|once|.|TRBJ2-3
TGTGCCAGCAGCAGGGAAGCAGATACGCAGTATTTT
CASSREADTQYF
>TRBV20-1|.|TRBD1|TRBJ2-5
TGCAGTGCTAGATCGCTGACAGGGGGCCTCCAAGAGACCCAGTACTTC
CSARSLTGGLQETQYF
>TRBV28|.|TRBD1|TRBJ1-1
TGTGCCAGTACAAAGGGGGACAGGGAGAACACTGAAGCTTTCTTT
CASTKGDRENTEAFF
>TRBV28|.|.|TRBJ1-2
TGTGCCAGCAGAGGGGGAATGCGGTATTATGGCTACACCTTC
CASRGGMRYYGYTF
>TRBV4-1|once|.|TRBJ1-2
TGCGTCAGCAGCGGCTACCGGGCCCAAGGCCCCTATGGCTACACCTTC
CVSSGYRAQGPYGYTF
>TRBV7-8|few|.|TRBJ1-5
TGTGCCAGCAGCTTAGGGCGGGCGGGGTCATCGCACCAGCCCCAGCATTTT
CASSLGRAGSSHQPQHF
>TRBV20-1|few|TRBD1|TRBJ2-7
TGCAGTGCGGCAGGACAGGGGGGCTACGAGCAGTACTTC
CSAAGQGGYEQYF
>TRBV20-1|.|.|TRBJ1-6
TGCAGTGCTAGAGGGGGCGAGGCCTATAATTCACCCCTCCACTTT
CSARGGEAYNSPLHF
>TRBV7-6|few|TRBD2|TRBJ2-3
TGTGCCAGCAGCCCCACCGGGGGGGCTTTGTATTCAGATACGCAGTATTTT
CASSPTGGALYSDTQYF
>TRBV6-1|.|TRBD1|TRBJ2-1
TGTGCCAGCAGTCTCCGGCCGCTTAGACAGGGGTGGTACAATGAGCAGTTCTTC
CASSLRPLRQGWYNEQFF
>TRBV5-1|few|TRBD1|TRBJ1-2
TGCGCCAGCAGCTCGCGTCCCGGGACAGGGCTAGCTAACTATGGCTACACCTTT
CASSSRPGTGLANYGYTF